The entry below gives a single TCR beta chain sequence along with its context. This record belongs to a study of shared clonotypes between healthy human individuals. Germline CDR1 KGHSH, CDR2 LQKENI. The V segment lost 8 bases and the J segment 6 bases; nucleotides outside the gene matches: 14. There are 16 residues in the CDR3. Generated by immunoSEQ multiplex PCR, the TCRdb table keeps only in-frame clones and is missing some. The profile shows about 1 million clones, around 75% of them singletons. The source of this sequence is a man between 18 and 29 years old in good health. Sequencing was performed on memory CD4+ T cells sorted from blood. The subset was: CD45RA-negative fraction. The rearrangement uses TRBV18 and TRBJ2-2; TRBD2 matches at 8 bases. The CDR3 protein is CASAYTGTSKAGELFF. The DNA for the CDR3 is TGTGCCAGCGCTTATACCGGGACTAGTAAGGCCGGGGAGCTGTTTTTT.